This T cell receptor (beta chain) emerged from a study of long-term antiretroviral therapy in people with HIV (dated by TCRdb to the early 2020s). Broadly, across the study: The earliest samples were collected approximately a decade before the 2015 WHO recommendation for immediate ART, a period when ART was typically delayed until CD4 counts fell. No cross-contamination during QIAcube processing was seen in test extractions of a monoclonal T-cell line run alongside roughly 30 polyclonal samples. About two fifths of the roughly 30 participants with HIV were female. From fewer than 35 adults with confirmed HIV infection, the cohort provided under 250 cryopreserved PBMC samples, gathered serially across a mean of approximately six years (range 1-12). Whether ART initiation and durable HIV suppression were associated with changes in peripheral blood TRB repertoire composition and diversity was tested in a retrospective serial study.

V sheds 0 bases and J sheds 5 bases, leaving 9 bases between their ends. The CDR3 sequence holds 14 residues, the cysteine and phenylalanine included. Kept here is only the CDR3 DNA, which spans 42 bases and is read in frame from base 1. In the germline V gene, CDR1 corresponds to SGDLS and CDR2 to YYNGEE. The paper's findings and limits, for the study overall: Owing to limited PBMC availability, only the TCR beta chain was sequenced, without alpha chain pairing. The samples span the years 2004 to 2017, and the ART regimens used at that time may not be as effective as current regimens. Because pre-ART samples had limited cell numbers, profiling was done on unsorted PBMC rather than on sorted CD4+ and CD8+ T cells. CDR3 length ranges in HIV repertoires were narrower than in controls, and network structure suggested an antigen-experienced repertoire with only a slight naive shift after ART. Starting ART was linked to a significant rise in TRB diversity, yet even after long-term ART the diversity remained significantly lower than in transplant donor controls. Inferences about post-ART repertoire changes are limited because no data were available on ART adherence, viral resistance or therapy changes. At every time point, the repertoire was dominated by expanded TRB clones first identified before ART initiation, although this dominance fluctuated and, in many PLHIV, declined after ART.

Participants were included only if at least one PBMC sample before ART initiation and at least two post-ART samples were available. All participants with HIV were treated in the United States of America. Before DNA extraction, cryopreserved samples of roughly 0.95-10 million PBMC were thawed and washed. At the time of the earliest PBMC sample, participants with HIV were aged between about 23 and 54 years. PBMC samples from each participant spanned 1-4 timepoints before ART initiation and 2-8 timepoints after ART initiation, with a median of 7 samples. For every participant, serial HIV viral load, CD4+ T-cell count, ART history and demographic data were obtained. Genomic DNA was extracted from unsorted PBMC with a Qiagen kit on a QIAcube, processed in batches of 12 samples. The immunoSEQ hsTCRB v3.0 assay was used at survey level resolution to sequence the TRB variable region. A depth of roughly 40,000-55,000 T-cell genomes per sample was targeted for TRB sequencing. TRB libraries were pooled and sequenced on an Illumina MiSeq using a v3 150-cycle kit. Processing in the source paper ran as follows. Repertoire analysis was run in R within a reproducible Nextflow workflow that covered QC, data transformation and analysis. Custom analyses were implemented in LymphoSeq2, an R package for AIRR-Seq data exploration. A handful of samples that produced fewer than 5000 total TRB sequences were removed, so 180 or so HIV repertoires were analyzed. Of the roughly 180 retained HIV repertoires, 55 to 60 were collected before and more than 120 after ART initiation. Repertoires were downsampled to 5000 TRB nucleotide sequences, and summary statistics were averaged over 100 downsampling iterations. The analysis kept only TRB sequences whose CDR3 regions were at least seven amino acids long. Diversity was measured with a Shannon entropy-derived clonality score and the Gini coefficient. In repertoire networks, the top 5000 CDR3 amino acid sequences were linked whenever an edit distance of one separated two sequences. For TRB CDR3 amino acid sequences, GLIPH2 was used to predict antigen specificity groups and MHC restriction. CDR3 amino acid sequences were matched against VDJdb and McPAS-TCR to flag known CMV, EBV, HIV or tissue antigen associations. Pre-ART, post-ART and control groups were compared with Wilcoxon signed-rank tests and Holm-Bonferroni correction. TCRdb limited this immuneACCESS table to in-frame rearrangements with V and J called. A share of clones is missing; checked studies link under half to unresolved V genes, and the rest is unexplained. D and trimming were read from the DNA, whereas the V and J calls and clone size are those reported in that table. In this sample the table shows roughly 14,000 clones, around 83% of which occur a single time. The ten top clones hold around 18% of the sample.

Concerning this clone itself: Its recognized antigen is unknown. No per-base quality is available; no much larger clone lies one base away.

The sequencing here drew on unsorted PBMCs, taken just before starting antiretroviral therapy. The sequence was obtained from a man in his forties or fifties with HIV. Rearrangement joined TRBV9 to TRBJ2-1, with no confident D gene call. This receptor has the CDR3 CASSVAQNNNEQFF. The DNA sequence is given as TGTGCCAGCAGCGTAGCGCAGAACAACAATGAGCAGTTCTTC.